This TCR beta chain derives from a study of blood T cell repertoires in COVID-19 (dated by TCRdb to between 2020 and 2021). For context, the study as a whole: The collaborator samples originated in the United States, Italy and Spain and spanned the acute and convalescent phases of COVID-19. Where HLA class I and class II types were available, the types were taken from metadata supplied by the sample provider, not from assay-based typing. The prospective study material was composed of cDNA or gDNA derived from T cells, B-cell-depleted T cells, or PBMCs. Deeply sampled blood TCRbeta repertoires from subjects exposed to, actively infected with, or recovered from COVID-19 were included in the dataset. Sample metadata almost always included a de-identified subject ID, COVID-19 status, age in years and sex. The repertoires were made available in a free public database intended to serve as a resource for research on the immune response to SARS-CoV-2. The samples were drawn from the first 160 participants of the ongoing ImmuneRACE study and from 1,200 or so subjects provided by 6 global collaborators. Overall results and qualifications from the work: How much clinical and demographic metadata was included differed by source and by participant, and the metadata was provided uncurated.

V lost 3 bases and J lost 1 base; the stretch between them is 6 bases long. From the cysteine up to the phenylalanine, the CDR3 has a length of 13 residues. Kept here is only the CDR3 DNA, which spans 39 bases and is read in frame from base 1. The germline V gene encodes CDR1 SGHVS and CDR2 FQNEAQ. Whole blood was collected in K2EDTA tubes by collaborating institutions according to the institutions' own protocols. Collaborator samples were shipped for TCRbeta analysis as frozen whole blood, isolated PBMCs, or DNA extracted from either sample type. The immunoSEQ Assay, a bias-controlled multiplex PCR, was used to amplify TCRbeta CDR3 regions from genomic DNA. On the study's bioinformatics: The number of nucleated cells in each sample was estimated from the amplification of reference gene primers within the assay. To quantify the absolute abundance of each unique TCRbeta CDR3 rearrangement, sequence reads were collapsed and filtered. For each sample, productive Simpson clonality was calculated as the square root of Simpson's diversity index across productive rearrangements. This immuneACCESS table, as held by TCRdb, lists in-frame sequences with V and J called but not all clones. Of the missing ones, under half trace to an unresolved V gene in checked studies; the others have no known cause. Clonal size and the V and J genes are those of that table, whereas D and trimming came from the DNA. The sample records 90,000 to 100,000 clones, around 81% of which are singletons. The top ten clonotypes cover 3.5% to 5% of the sample.

For this clone: Its antigen target is currently unknown. No qualities accompany the bases; no much larger clone lies one base away.

The source material was peripheral blood. The receptor was isolated from a man in his 60s with acute or convalescent COVID-19. The chain links TRBV7-8 with TRBJ1-1; the D gene is unclear. The DNA sequence is as follows: TGTGCCAGCAGCTTTGGGCCGAACACTGAAGCTTTCTTT. This sequence encodes CASSFGPNTEAFF.